Listed here are 8 T cell receptor delta chains from one sample, sequenced in a study of gamma-delta T cells after stem cell transplantation. TCRdb reanalysed the RT-PCR reads with CATT. The sample carries around 3,000 delta-chain clones, approximately 1.5% recorded once. The sample taken for sequencing was gamma-delta T cells. The receptors shown here come from a human donor. It is not recorded whose cells these are; they may come from a transplant donor.

This clone showed up just a few times. Given a far larger clone just one base away, this is likely a sequencing read error. Other DNA sequences within the sample encode an identical CDR3. V and J are TRDV2 and TRDJ1; D may be TRDD2 (6 bases). The CDR3 is made up of 20 amino acids. Deletions cut 7 bases from V and 0 bases from J, with 32 bases between. Germline V gene sequence: CDR1 GEAIGNYY, CDR2 EKD. CDR3: CACEFLTHGGLKGDTDKLIF. The CDR3 nucleotides are TGTGCCTGCGAGTTCCTAACGCATGGAGGCTTGAAAGGAGACACCGATAAACTCATCTTT.

Worth noting for this clone: This probably arose from a read error, given a far larger clone one base away. Within the sample, other DNA sequences also encode this same CDR3. The chain joins TRDV2 to TRDJ1; 13 positions agree with TRDD3. Germline V gives CDR1 GEAIGNYY, CDR2 EKD. The CDR3 loop spans 16 amino acids. In DNA form, the CDR3 reads TGTGCCTGTGACTCTCTACTGGGGGATACGACCGATAAACTCATCTTC. Amino acids: CACDSLLGDTTDKLIF.

The sample holds a few counts of this clone. A far larger clone is just one base off, so this is likely a read error. At the DNA level, this CDR3 is encoded by other sequences in the same sample as well. The chain employs TRDV2 and TRDJ1; 13 bases agree with TRDD3. The CDR3 spans 18 residues. Germline V gives CDR1 GEAIGNYY, CDR2 EKD. CDR3: CACDTVSTGGYDTDKLIF. The CDR3 coding sequence is TGTGCTTGTGACACCGTTTCGACTGGGGGATACGACACCGATAAACTCATCTTT.

This clone was observed a handful of times. The protein that TCRdb holds for this DNA derives from a much larger clone and differs from the translated DNA at residue 8, which likely indicates a read error; the protein shown here is translated from the DNA. V gene TRDV2 combines with J gene TRDJ1; no clear D. There are 17 residues in the CDR3. V was pared by 0 bases and J by 0 bases, with 16 bases between. Germline V gene lookup returns CDR1 GEAIGNYY and CDR2 EKD. DNA of the CDR3: TGTGCCTGTGACACCGTTGGGTTCGGATTATACACCGATAAACTCATCTTT. As protein: CACDTVGFGLYTDKLIF.

In regard to this clone: A read error is the likely source, as a far larger clone sits one nucleotide away. At the DNA level, this CDR3 is encoded by other sequences in the same sample as well. The CDR3 DNA sequence: TGTGCCTGTGACACTCTCGTCGGGGGACAATACACCGATAAACTCATCTTT. It codes for CACDTLVGGQYTDKLIF. The rearrangement joins TRDV2 to TRDJ1; D is possibly TRDD3 (6 bases). Germline CDR1 reads GEAIGNYY; CDR2 reads EKD. The CDR3 runs to 17 residues. Deletions cut 1 base from V and 0 bases from J, with 17 bases between.

There are a few counts of this clone. A far larger clone is a single base away, which makes a read error likely. This sample includes further DNA sequences coding for the same CDR3. The CDR3 here is CACDTLSSLTSGDKLIF. The CDR3 bases are TGTGCCTGTGACACCCTCTCTTCCCTCACTTCGGGGGATAAGCTCATCTTT. The V and J genes are TRDV2 and TRDJ1; 8 nucleotides agree with TRDD3. Germline V CDR1 and CDR2: GEAIGNYY, EKD. This CDR3 has 17 residues.

This clone was observed a handful of times. A read error likely explains why the TCRdb protein, taken from a much larger clone, differs from this DNA's translation at residue 4; the protein shown is translated from the DNA. The V and J genes are TRDV2 and TRDJ1, with D tentatively TRDD3 (6 bases). Germline lookup yields CDR1 GEAIGNYY and CDR2 EKD. This CDR3 contains 16 residues. The CDR3 coding sequence is TGTGCCTGTCACACCCTTACTGGGCCCCGCCGCGATAAACTCATCTTT. Residues: CACHTLTGPRRDKLIF.

The genes are TRDV2 and TRDJ1; 12 positions match TRDD3. This CDR3 spans 17 amino acids. The trim removed 2 bases at V and 0 bases at J, leaving 6 bases unmatched. The V gene's germline CDR1 is GEAIGNYY and CDR2 EKD. The CDR3 is CACDILGDTGYTDKLIF. The CDR3 bases are TGTGCCTGTGACATTCTGGGGGATACGGGATACACCGATAAACTCATCTTT.